A single sample gave rise to the 28 T cell receptor beta chains below, sequenced in a study of graft-versus-host responses after intestinal transplantation. No antigen has been identified for these receptors. The table came from immunoSEQ multiplex PCR; TCRdb's copy has only in-frame clones and leaves some out. The table records tens of thousands of clones, about 94% of them present only once. The sample was unstimulated CD4+ T cells sorted from spleen or lymph node cells, taken before transplant. The receptors shown here come from a human donor who was the organ donor for an intestinal transplant.

In its sample, this clone was seen once. This chain uses TRBV5-4 with TRBJ2-7, with 9 bases aligning to TRBD1. Trimming took 2 bases from V and 2 from J; bases not matched to a gene: 2. This CDR3 contains 14 residues. CDR1 is SGHNT, CDR2 YYREEE, per germline (reference sequence). The CDR3 bases are TGTGCCAGCAGCTTTGGGGACAGGGCCTACGAGCAGTACTTC. Its protein is CASSFGDRAYEQYF.

On this clone: At one end the junction does not follow the germline gene, possibly because of a read error. CDR3 loop: CSVEGNAEAFF. The CDR3 DNA is TGCAGCGTTGAGGGGAACGCTGAAGCTTTCTTT. V usage is TRBV29-1 and J usage is TRBJ1-1; D is uncertain. This CDR3 is built from 11 residues. Germline V gene lookup returns CDR1 SQVTM and CDR2 ANQGSEA.

The rearrangement links TRBV27 to TRBJ1-1, with D uncertain. The CDR3 contains 14 residues. Germline CDR1 and CDR2: MNHEY and SMNVEV (reference sequence). Trimming stripped 2 bases from V and 3 bases from J, with 10 bases between. The CDR3 region is CASSLRSRYTEAFF. The CDR3 DNA reads as TGTGCCAGCAGTTTACGGTCCAGATACACTGAAGCTTTCTTT.

V usage is TRBV2 and J usage is TRBJ1-2; tentatively, D is TRBD1 (5 bases). The CDR3 extends over 13 amino acids. From germline, CDR1 is SNHLY and CDR2 FYNNEI. V lost 7 bases and J 8 bases, leaving 17 bases between the germline ends. The CDR3 sequence is CASIDQGLRGYTF. Here the CDR3 DNA reads TGTGCCAGCATCGACCAGGGTCTCCGCGGCTACACCTTC.

The count of this clone is one. This rearrangement joins TRBV5-8 to TRBJ1-5; no firm D call. The germline V and J ends were trimmed by 3 bases and 5 bases, with 9 bases remaining between them. CDR1 is SGHTS, CDR2 YDEGEE, per germline. The CDR3 consists of 13 residues. CDR3: CASSSHWDQPQHF. The CDR3 nucleotides read TGTGCCAGCAGCTCCCATTGGGATCAGCCCCAGCATTTT.

The chain combines TRBV21-1 with TRBJ1-1. TRBV21-1 corresponds to a pseudogene. The CDR3 length is 14 residues. The DNA of the CDR3 is TGTGCCAGCAGCATCGAGGGGCTAGATACTGAAGCTTTCTTT. It codes for CASSIEGLDTEAFF.

About this clone: It is unclear where the CDR3 begins or ends on the DNA, so no DNA is shown, and the CDR3 is as TCRdb lists it. The rearrangement joins TRBV29-1 to TRBJ1-5; TRBD1, the D gene given by the table, was not confirmed from the DNA. The germline V gene encodes CDR1 SQVTM and CDR2 ANQGSEA. The CDR3 has 12 amino acids, counting both end residues. CDR3 sequence: CSVGQGSQPRHF.

V and J are TRBV5-1 and TRBJ1-2; 9 bases are shared with TRBD1. From germline, CDR1 is SGHRS and CDR2 YFSETQ. Trimming removed 4 bases from V and 4 bases from J; junction bases left unmatched: 17. This CDR3 has 18 residues. CDR3: CASSPSTSWTGAGYGYTF. Here the CDR3 DNA reads TGCGCCAGCAGCCCCAGTACAAGTTGGACAGGGGCGGGCTATGGCTACACCTTC.

This sequence joins TRBV28 and TRBJ1-6; D remains ambiguous. Trimming took 3 bases from V and 9 from J, leaving 12 bases between them. The germline V gene has CDR1 MDHEN and CDR2 SYDVKM. There are 14 residues in the CDR3. CDR3 coding DNA: TGTGCCAGCAGTTTGAATCTCTTCTTTTCACCCCTCCACTTT. Amino acid sequence: CASSLNLFFSPLHF. Looking up the rest from reference TRBV28 and TRBJ1-6 gives the full variable domain: DVKVTQSSRYLVKRTGEKVFLECVQDMDHENMFWYRQDPGLGLRLIYFSYDVKMKEKGDIPEGYSVSREKKERFSLILESASTNQTSMYLCASSLNLFFSPLHFGNGTRLTVT.

The V call is TRBV5-6, the J call TRBJ2-7; 7 nucleotides align to TRBD2. This CDR3 spans 15 amino acids. Germline-derived CDR1 and CDR2 are SGHDT and YYEEEE. Unmatched junction bases numbered 6, after V lost 1 base and J lost 2 bases. CDR3 DNA: TGTGCCAGCAGCTTGTGGCGGGGGAAAACCTACGAGCAGTACTTC. The encoded protein is CASSLWRGKTYEQYF.

This chain links TRBV11-3 with TRBJ1-2, with TRBD1 matching over 7 bases. Per germline, CDR1 SGHNT and CDR2 YENEEA. This CDR3 spans 15 amino acids. V gave up 4 bases and J gave up 10 bases; unmatched junction bases: 15. DNA for the CDR3: TGTGCCAGCAGCTCCTTCGGGACAGCATCTAATGTCTACACCTTC. Amino acids: CASSSFGTASNVYTF.

CDR3 loop: CASSLDTDTQYF. The CDR3, as DNA: TGCGCCAGCAGCTTAGACACAGATACGCAGTATTTT. The J gene is TRBJ2-3, the V gene TRBV5-1; D remains unclear. There are 12 residues in the CDR3. V lost 2 bases and J lost 2, with 3 bases in between. The germline CDR1 and CDR2 sequences are SGHRS and YFSETQ.

The CDR3 DNA follows: TGTGCCAGCAGTTGGGGATTACGGTTGATGAACACTGAAGCTTTCTTT. Amino acid sequence: CASSWGLRLMNTEAFF. This chain links TRBV28 with TRBJ1-1; D gene uncertain. Germline loops: CDR1 MDHEN, CDR2 SYDVKM. V lost 4 bases and J lost 0, with 15 bases in between. The CDR3 is made up of 16 amino acids.

The gene calls are TRBV5-1 and TRBJ2-7, with D perhaps TRBD1 or TRBD2 (5 bases each). There are 14 residues in the CDR3. Trimming removed 5 bases at V and 4 bases at J, with 16 bases between. Germline CDR1 is SGHRS and CDR2 is YFSETQ. The DNA for the CDR3 is TGCGCCAGCAGTTCGGTGGGGGTTATTTACGAGCAGTACTTC. Protein sequence: CASSSVGVIYEQYF.

This clone showed up just once. This rearrangement joins TRBV7-3 to TRBJ2-1; D is perhaps TRBD2 (5 bases). This CDR3 region has 13 residues. Germline CDR1 and CDR2: SGHTA and FQGTGA. Trimming took 7 bases from V and 9 from J, leaving 16 bases between them. CDR3 bases: TGTGCCAGCAAGGCACGGGGTCGTAGTGAGCAGTTCTTC. As protein: CASKARGRSEQFF. The full variable domain, with the rest looked up from reference TRBV7-3 and TRBJ2-1, is GAGVSQTPSNKVTEKGKYVELRCDPISGHTALYWYRQSLGQGPEFLIYFQGTGAADDSGLPNDRFFAVRPEGSVSTLKIQRTERGDSAVYLCASKARGRSEQFFGPGTRLTVL.

This chain joins TRBV28 and TRBJ1-4, with a possible D match to TRBD1 (6 bases). V was clipped by 5 bases and J by 8 bases, with 21 bases between them. In germline, CDR1 is MDHEN, CDR2 SYDVKM. The CDR3 sequence is 16 residues long. The CDR3 spells CASSPPGGASIEKLFF. The CDR3 bases are TGTGCCAGCAGTCCCCCCGGGGGGGCGAGCATCGAAAAACTGTTTTTT.

This clone has a single count. This chain connects TRBV27 to TRBJ2-2; 7 nucleotides align to TRBD2. Trimming cost V 6 bases and J 0 bases; bases outside gene matches: 7. This CDR3 comprises 16 residues. Germline values: CDR1 MNHEY, CDR2 SMNVEV (reference sequence). The CDR3 DNA is TGTGCCAGCAGCTACGGACGGGGGGCGAACACCGGGGAGCTGTTTTTT. It codes for CASSYGRGANTGELFF.

The V call is TRBV4-1, the J call TRBJ2-1; a weak D match, TRBD2 (7 bases). The CDR3 totals 17 residues. The V gene lost 0 bases and the J gene lost 8 bases, with 20 bases spanning the gap. Germline CDR1 reads MGHRA; CDR2 reads YSYEKL. This CDR3 is CASSQDLMGGAEYEQFF. CDR3 nucleotide sequence: TGCGCCAGCAGCCAAGATTTGATGGGGGGGGCGGAATATGAGCAGTTCTTC.

The rearrangement joins TRBV14 to TRBJ2-7; tentative D call: TRBD1 (6 bases). The CDR3 consists of 14 residues. The ends were cut back, 1 base at V and 6 bases at J, with 13 bases in the middle. Germline CDR1 is SGHDN and CDR2 is FVKESK. CDR3 sequence (DNA): TGTGCCAGCAGCCAAGCGCTTATAGGGGGCGAGCAGTACTTC. Translating gives CASSQALIGGEQYF.

The genes are TRBV7-9 and TRBJ1-2; D gene unclear. The germline gives CDR1 SEHNR, CDR2 FQNEAQ (reference sequence). Trimming removed 2 bases at V and 6 bases at J, with 28 bases between. The CDR3 runs 19 residues. CDR3 loop: CASSLYLADDYALRHGYTF. As DNA, the CDR3 is TGTGCCAGCAGCTTATATCTTGCGGACGATTACGCCCTCAGGCATGGCTACACCTTC.

The genes are TRBV19 and TRBJ2-5; D is perhaps TRBD1 (5 bases). This CDR3 spans 13 amino acids. Germline-derived CDR1 and CDR2 are LNHDA and SQIVND (reference sequence). The ends were cut back, 2 bases at V and 4 bases at J, with 8 bases in the middle. The chain's CDR3 is CASSIQGAETQYF. The DNA of the CDR3 is TGTGCCAGTAGTATACAGGGTGCAGAGACCCAGTACTTC.

This clone appeared a few times. The V and J genes are TRBV18 and TRBJ1-2; D uncertain. Germline assignment: CDR1 KGHSH and CDR2 LQKENI. The CDR3 has 13 residues. V was clipped by 3 bases and J by 8 bases, with 13 bases between them. The chain's CDR3 is CASSPDGRAGYTF. CDR3 coding DNA: TGTGCCAGCTCACCGGACGGCCGTGCGGGCTACACCTTC.

The chain links TRBV7-2 to TRBJ2-4; TRBD1 agrees at 10 bases. Germline trimming cut 5 bases from V and 7 bases from J; bases unmatched to any gene: 2. There are 13 residues in the CDR3. Germline assignment: CDR1 SGHTA and CDR2 FQGNSA. CDR3 sequence: CASSTGQGNIQYF. The CDR3 region has the DNA TGTGCCAGCAGCACGGGACAGGGGAACATTCAGTACTTC.

The chain uses TRBV19 and TRBJ1-1, with TRBD1 as a possible D gene (5 bases). Germline values: CDR1 LNHDA, CDR2 SQIVND (reference sequence). V was shortened by 9 bases and J by 5 bases, with 19 bases between the two germline ends. CDR3 length: 14 amino acids. Written as DNA, the CDR3 is TGTGCCAGGTTACCCGCAGGGATGAGGACTGAAGCTTTCTTT. Translating gives CARLPAGMRTEAFF.

J is TRBJ1-1 and V is TRBV5-4; TRBD1 might be the D (6 bases). Trimming removed 0 bases at V and 4 bases at J, with 19 bases between. In germline, CDR1 is SGHNT, CDR2 YYREEE (reference sequence). CDR3 size: 17 residues. CDR3 sequence reads: CASSLGVRAQGGTEAFF. The CDR3 DNA follows: TGTGCCAGCAGCTTGGGCGTCCGCGCCCAAGGGGGCACTGAAGCTTTCTTT.

A single count supports this clone. The chain joins TRBV5-1 to TRBJ1-3; D ambiguous. With 1 base removed from V and 0 bases from J, the gap between germline ends came to 11 bases. The CDR3 spans 16 residues. The germline V gene has CDR1 SGHRS and CDR2 YFSETQ. In DNA, the CDR3 is TGCGCCAGCAGCTTGTATAACGGATTCTCTGGAAACACCATATATTTT. Its protein product is CASSLYNGFSGNTIYF. The entire variable domain, with the rest obtained from reference TRBV5-1 and TRBJ1-3, is as follows: KAGVTQTPRYLIKTRGQQVTLSCSPISGHRSVSWYQQTPGQGLQFLFEYFSETQRNKGNFPGRFSGRQFSNSRSEMNVSTLELGDSALYLCASSLYNGFSGNTIYFGEGSWLTVV.

The chain has TRBV20-1 and TRBJ2-3; D remains unclear. Germline CDR1 reads DFQATT; CDR2 reads SNEGSKA (reference sequence). V was trimmed by 2 bases and J by 3 bases, leaving 3 bases between them. The CDR3 is made up of 11 amino acids. The CDR3 spells CSARRTDTQYF. In DNA form, the CDR3 reads TGCAGTGCTAGAAGGACAGATACGCAGTATTTT.

This rearrangement joins TRBV27 to TRBJ2-5, with a weak D call TRBD1 (5 bases). Germline V gives CDR1 MNHEY, CDR2 SMNVEV (reference sequence). V was shortened by 4 bases and J by 4 bases, with 19 bases between the two germline ends. This CDR3 comprises 16 residues. The CDR3 protein is CASSSHAGKLVETQYF. In DNA form, the CDR3 reads TGTGCCAGCAGTTCTCATGCAGGGAAGCTAGTAGAGACCCAGTACTTC.